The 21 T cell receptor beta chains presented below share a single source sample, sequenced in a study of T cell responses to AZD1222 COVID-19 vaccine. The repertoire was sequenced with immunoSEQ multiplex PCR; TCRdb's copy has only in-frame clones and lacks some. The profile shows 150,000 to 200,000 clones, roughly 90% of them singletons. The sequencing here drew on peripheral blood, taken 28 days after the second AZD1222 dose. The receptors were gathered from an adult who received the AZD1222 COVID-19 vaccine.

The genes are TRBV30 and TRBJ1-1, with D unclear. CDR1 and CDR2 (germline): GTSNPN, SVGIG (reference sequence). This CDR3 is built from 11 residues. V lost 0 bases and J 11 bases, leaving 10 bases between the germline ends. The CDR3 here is CAWSVSEVAFF. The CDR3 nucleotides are TGTGCCTGGAGTGTATCCGAGGTGGCTTTCTTT.

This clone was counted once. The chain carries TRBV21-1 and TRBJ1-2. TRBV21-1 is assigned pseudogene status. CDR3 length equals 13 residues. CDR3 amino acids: CASSPTEDYGYTF. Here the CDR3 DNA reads TGTGCCAGCAGCCCGACCGAGGACTATGGCTACACCTTC.

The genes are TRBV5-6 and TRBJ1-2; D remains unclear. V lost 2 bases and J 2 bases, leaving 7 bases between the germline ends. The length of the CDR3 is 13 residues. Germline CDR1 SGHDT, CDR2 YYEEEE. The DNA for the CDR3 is TGTGCCAGCAGCTTCGGGAACAACTATGGCTACACCTTC. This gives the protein CASSFGNNYGYTF.

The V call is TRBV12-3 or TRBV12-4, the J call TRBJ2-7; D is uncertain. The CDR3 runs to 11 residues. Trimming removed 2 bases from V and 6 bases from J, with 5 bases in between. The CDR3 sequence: CASSLTTEQYF. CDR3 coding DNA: TGTGCCAGCAGTTTAACGACCGAGCAGTACTTC.

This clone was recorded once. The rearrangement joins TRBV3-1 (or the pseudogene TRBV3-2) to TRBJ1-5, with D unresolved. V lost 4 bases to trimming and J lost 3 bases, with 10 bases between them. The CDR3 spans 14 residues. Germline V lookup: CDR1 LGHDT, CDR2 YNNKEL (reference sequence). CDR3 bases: TGTGCCAGCAGCCCCGGACGGATCAATCAGCCCCAGCATTTT. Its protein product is CASSPGRINQPQHF.

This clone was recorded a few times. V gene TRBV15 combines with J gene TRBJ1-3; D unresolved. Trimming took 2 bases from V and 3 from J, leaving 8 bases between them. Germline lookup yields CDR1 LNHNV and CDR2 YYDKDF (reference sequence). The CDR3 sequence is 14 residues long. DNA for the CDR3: TGTGCCACCAGCAGACCCGTTTATGGAAACACCATATATTTT. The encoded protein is CATSRPVYGNTIYF.

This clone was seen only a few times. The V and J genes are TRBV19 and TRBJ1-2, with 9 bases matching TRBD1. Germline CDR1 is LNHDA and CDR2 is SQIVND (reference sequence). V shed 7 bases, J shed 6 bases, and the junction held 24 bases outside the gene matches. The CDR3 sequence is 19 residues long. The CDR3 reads CASTARRDRAQKKRDGYTF. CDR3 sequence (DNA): TGTGCCAGTACCGCCCGCCGGGACAGGGCGCAAAAAAAGCGGGATGGCTACACCTTC. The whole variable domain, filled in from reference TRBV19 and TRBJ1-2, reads DGGITQSPKYLFRKEGQNVTLSCEQNLNHDAMYWYRQDPGQGLRLIYYSQIVNDFQKGDIAEGYSVSREKKESFPLTVTSAQKNPTAFYLCASTARRDRAQKKRDGYTFGSGTRLTVV.

CDR3 in DNA: TGCGCCAGCAGCTCCGGGGCCATAACTAATGAAAAACTGTTTTTT. Its translation is CASSSGAITNEKLFF. V and J are TRBV5-1 and TRBJ1-4, with D possibly being TRBD1 (5 bases). Trimming cost V 3 bases and J 1 base, with 10 bases left between them. The CDR3 covers 15 residues. In germline, CDR1 is SGHRS, CDR2 YFSETQ.

The DNA of the CDR3 is TGCGCCAGCAGCTTGGCAACAGGGGGAGGCGAAAAACTGTTTTTT. Protein product: CASSLATGGGEKLFF. The J gene is TRBJ1-4, the V gene TRBV5-1, with 8 bases lining up with TRBD1. This CDR3 has 15 amino acids. V shed 0 bases, J shed 8 bases, and the junction held 6 bases outside the gene matches. Germline V CDR1 and CDR2: SGHRS, YFSETQ.

CDR3 region: CASSFKETQYF. For the CDR3, the DNA is TGTGCCAGCAGTTTCAAAGAGACCCAGTACTTC. The V call is TRBV12-3 or TRBV12-4, the J call TRBJ2-5; D gene uncertain. The V gene lost 3 bases and the J gene lost 3 bases, with 2 bases spanning the gap. CDR3 length: 11 residues.

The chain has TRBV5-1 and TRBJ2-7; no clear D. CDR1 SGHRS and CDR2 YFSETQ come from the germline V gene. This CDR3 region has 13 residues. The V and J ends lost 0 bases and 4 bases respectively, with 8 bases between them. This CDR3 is CASSLEPAYEQYF. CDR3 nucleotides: TGCGCCAGCAGCTTGGAGCCCGCGTACGAGCAGTACTTC.

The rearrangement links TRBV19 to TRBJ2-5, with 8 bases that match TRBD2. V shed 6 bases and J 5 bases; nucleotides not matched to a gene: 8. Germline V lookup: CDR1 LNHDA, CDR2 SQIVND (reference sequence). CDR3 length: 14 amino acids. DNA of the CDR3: TGTGCCAGTAGCGGGGGGGCCCGTGGGGAGACCCAGTACTTC. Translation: CASSGGARGETQYF.

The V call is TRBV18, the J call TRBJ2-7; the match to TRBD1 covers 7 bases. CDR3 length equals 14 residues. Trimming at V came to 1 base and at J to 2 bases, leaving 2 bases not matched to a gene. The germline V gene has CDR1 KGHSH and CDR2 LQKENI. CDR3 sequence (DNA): TGTGCCAGCTCACCACGGGACAGAGCCTACGAGCAGTACTTC. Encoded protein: CASSPRDRAYEQYF.

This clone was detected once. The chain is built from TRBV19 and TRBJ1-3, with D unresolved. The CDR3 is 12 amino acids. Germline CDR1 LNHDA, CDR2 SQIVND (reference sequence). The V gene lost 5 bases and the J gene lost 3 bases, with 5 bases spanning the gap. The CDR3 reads CASSGYGNTIYF. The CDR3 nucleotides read TGTGCCAGTAGTGGTTATGGAAACACCATATATTTT.

Written as DNA, the CDR3 is TGTGCCAGCAGCCAGGGGGGCACAGATACGCAGTATTTT. Translating gives CASSQGGTDTQYF. The chain combines TRBV7-3 with TRBJ2-3; 7 nucleotides line up with TRBD1. The V gene end was trimmed by 5 bases and the J gene end by 1 base; junction bases not matched to a gene: 0. CDR3 length: 13 amino acids. Germline CDR1 and CDR2: SGHTA and FQGTGA.

The CDR3 sequence is CASIGAGTGVDYEQYF. The DNA of the CDR3 is TGTGCCAGCATTGGGGCGGGGACAGGGGTCGACTACGAGCAGTACTTC. The chain recombines TRBV28 with TRBJ2-7, with 10 bases that match TRBD1. After removal of 7 bases from V and 3 bases from J, the junction contained 12 bases not matched to a gene. The CDR3 extends over 16 amino acids. The germline gives CDR1 MDHEN, CDR2 SYDVKM.

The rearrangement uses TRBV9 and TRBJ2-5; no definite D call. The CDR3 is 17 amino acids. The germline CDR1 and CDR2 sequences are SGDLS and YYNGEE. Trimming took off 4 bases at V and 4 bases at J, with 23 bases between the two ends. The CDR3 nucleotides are TGTGCCAGCAGCCGTTACACGCCCGGGCCTGAAGGAGAGACCCAGTACTTC. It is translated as CASSRYTPGPEGETQYF.

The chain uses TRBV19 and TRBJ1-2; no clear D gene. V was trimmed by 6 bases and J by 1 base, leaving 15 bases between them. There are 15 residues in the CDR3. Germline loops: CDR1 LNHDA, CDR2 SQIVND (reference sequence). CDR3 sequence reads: CASSTASPRNYGYTF. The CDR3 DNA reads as TGTGCCAGTAGCACCGCCTCCCCACGTAACTATGGCTACACCTTC.

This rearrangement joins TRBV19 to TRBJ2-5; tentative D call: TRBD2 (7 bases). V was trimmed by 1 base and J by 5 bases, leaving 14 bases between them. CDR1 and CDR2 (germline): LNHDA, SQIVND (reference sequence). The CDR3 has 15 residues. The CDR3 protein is CASSIGGGPLETQYF. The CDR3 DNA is TGTGCCAGTAGTATAGGGGGGGGCCCTCTGGAGACCCAGTACTTC.

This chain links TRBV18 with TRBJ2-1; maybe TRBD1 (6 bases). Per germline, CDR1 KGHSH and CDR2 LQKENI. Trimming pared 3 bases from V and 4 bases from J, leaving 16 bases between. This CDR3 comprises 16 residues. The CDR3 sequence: CASSPWDTGIYNEQFF. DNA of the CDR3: TGTGCCAGCTCACCTTGGGATACAGGGATTTACAATGAGCAGTTCTTC.

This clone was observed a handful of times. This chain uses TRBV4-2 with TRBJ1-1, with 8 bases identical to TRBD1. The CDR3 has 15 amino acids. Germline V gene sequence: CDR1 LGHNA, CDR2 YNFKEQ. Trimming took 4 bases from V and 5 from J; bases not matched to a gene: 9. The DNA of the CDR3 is TGTGCCAGCAGCCCGCGGACAGGGTTGCGGACTGAAGCTTTCTTT. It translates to CASSPRTGLRTEAFF.